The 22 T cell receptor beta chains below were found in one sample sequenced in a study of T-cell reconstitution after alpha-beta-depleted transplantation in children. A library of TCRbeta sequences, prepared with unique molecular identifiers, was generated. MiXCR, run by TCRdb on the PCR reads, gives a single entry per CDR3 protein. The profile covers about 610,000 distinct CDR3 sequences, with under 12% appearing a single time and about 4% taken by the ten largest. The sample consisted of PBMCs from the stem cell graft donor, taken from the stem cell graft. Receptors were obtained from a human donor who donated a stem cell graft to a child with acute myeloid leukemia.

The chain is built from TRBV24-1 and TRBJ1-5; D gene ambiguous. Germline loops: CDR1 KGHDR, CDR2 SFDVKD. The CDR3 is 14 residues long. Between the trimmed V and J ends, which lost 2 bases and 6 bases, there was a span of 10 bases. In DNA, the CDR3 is TGTGCCACCAGTGATTCGTGGGTTAGTCAGCCCCAGCATTTT. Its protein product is CATSDSWVSQPQHF.

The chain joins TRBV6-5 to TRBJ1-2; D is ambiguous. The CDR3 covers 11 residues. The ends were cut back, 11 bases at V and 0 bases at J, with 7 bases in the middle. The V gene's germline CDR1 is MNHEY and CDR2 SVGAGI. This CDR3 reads CAGTTNYGYTF. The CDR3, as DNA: TGTGCCGGAACAACTAACTATGGCTACACCTTC.

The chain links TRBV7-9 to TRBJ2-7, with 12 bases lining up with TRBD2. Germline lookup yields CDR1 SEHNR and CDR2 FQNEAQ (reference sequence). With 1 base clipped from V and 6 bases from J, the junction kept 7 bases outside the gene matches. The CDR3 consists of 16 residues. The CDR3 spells CASSLVGLAGGREQYF. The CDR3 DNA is TGTGCCAGCAGCTTAGTGGGCCTAGCGGGAGGGCGCGAGCAGTACTTC.

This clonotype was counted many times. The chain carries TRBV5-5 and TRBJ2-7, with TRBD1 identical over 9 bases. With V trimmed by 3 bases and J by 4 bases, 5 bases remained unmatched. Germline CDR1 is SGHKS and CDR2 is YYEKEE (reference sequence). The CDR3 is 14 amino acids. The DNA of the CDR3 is TGTGCCAGCAGCTGGGGACAGGGATTTTACGAGCAGTACTTC. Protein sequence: CASSWGQGFYEQYF.

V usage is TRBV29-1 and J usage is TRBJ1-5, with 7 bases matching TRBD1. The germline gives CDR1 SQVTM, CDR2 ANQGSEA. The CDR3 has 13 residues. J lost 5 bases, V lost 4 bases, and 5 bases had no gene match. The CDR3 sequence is CSVATGMDQPQHF. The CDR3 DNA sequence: TGCAGCGTTGCGACAGGGATGGATCAGCCCCAGCATTTT.

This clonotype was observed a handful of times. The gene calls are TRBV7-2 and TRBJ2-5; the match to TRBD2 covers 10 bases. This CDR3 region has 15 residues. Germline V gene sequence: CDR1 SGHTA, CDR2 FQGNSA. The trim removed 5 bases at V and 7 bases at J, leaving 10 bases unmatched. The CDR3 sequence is CASSPGTSARGTQYF. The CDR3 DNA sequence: TGTGCCAGCAGCCCCGGGACTAGCGCCAGGGGGACCCAGTACTTC.

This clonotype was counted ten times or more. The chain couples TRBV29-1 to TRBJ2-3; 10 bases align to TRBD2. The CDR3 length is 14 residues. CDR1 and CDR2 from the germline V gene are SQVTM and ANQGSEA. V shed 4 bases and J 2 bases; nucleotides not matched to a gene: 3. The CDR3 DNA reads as TGCAGCGTTGGGCTAGCGGGGGCCACAGATACGCAGTATTTT. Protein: CSVGLAGATDTQYF.

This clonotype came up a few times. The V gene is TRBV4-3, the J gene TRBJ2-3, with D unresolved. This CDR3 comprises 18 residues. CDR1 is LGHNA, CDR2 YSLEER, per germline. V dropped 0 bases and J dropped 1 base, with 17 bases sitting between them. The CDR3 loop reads CASSQDPPSSTGTDTQYF. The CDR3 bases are TGCGCCAGCAGCCAAGATCCCCCTAGTTCAACGGGCACAGATACGCAGTATTTT.

The CDR3 DNA is TGTGCCAGCAGCCAAGACAGGTTACCGAACACTGAAGCTTTCTTT. The encoded protein is CASSQDRLPNTEAFF. This chain uses TRBV4-2 with TRBJ1-1; D is undetermined. Germline V gene lookup returns CDR1 LGHNA and CDR2 YNFKEQ. Trimming removed 0 bases at V and 1 base at J, with 9 bases between. The CDR3 extends over 15 amino acids.

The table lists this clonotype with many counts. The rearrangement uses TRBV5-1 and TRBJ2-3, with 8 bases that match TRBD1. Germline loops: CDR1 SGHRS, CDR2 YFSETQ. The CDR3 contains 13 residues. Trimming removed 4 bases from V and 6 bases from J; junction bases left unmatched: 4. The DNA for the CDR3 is TGCGCCAGCAGCCCGACAGGGGCGGATACGCAGTATTTT. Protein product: CASSPTGADTQYF.

CDR3 loop: CATSRRDMATTRETQYF. The DNA of the CDR3 is TGTGCCACCAGCAGACGGGACATGGCCACAACCCGAGAGACCCAGTACTTC. The chain joins TRBV15 to TRBJ2-5, with TRBD1 as a possible D gene (6 bases). CDR1 is LNHNV and CDR2 is YYDKDF in the germline V gene (reference sequence). V shed 2 bases and J shed 4 bases, with 20 bases lying between them. The CDR3 covers 17 residues.

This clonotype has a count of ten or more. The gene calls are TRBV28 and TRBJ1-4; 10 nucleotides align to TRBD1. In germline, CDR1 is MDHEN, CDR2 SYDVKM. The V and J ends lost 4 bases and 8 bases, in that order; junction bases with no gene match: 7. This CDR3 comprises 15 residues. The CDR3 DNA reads TGTGCCAGCAGTTCACGGGACAGGGGAGGAGAAAAACTGTTTTTT. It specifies CASSSRDRGGEKLFF. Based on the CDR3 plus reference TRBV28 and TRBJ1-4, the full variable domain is DVKVTQSSRYLVKRTGEKVFLECVQDMDHENMFWYRQDPGLGLRLIYFSYDVKMKEKGDIPEGYSVSREKKERFSLILESASTNQTSMYLCASSSRDRGGEKLFFGSGTQLSVL.

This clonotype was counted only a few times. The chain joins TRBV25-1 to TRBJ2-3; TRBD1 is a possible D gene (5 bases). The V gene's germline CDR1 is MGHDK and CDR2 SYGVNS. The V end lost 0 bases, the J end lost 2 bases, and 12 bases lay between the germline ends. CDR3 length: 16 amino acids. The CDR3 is CASSEYDRPSTDTQYF. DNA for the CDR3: TGTGCCAGCAGTGAATACGACAGACCCTCCACAGATACGCAGTATTTT.

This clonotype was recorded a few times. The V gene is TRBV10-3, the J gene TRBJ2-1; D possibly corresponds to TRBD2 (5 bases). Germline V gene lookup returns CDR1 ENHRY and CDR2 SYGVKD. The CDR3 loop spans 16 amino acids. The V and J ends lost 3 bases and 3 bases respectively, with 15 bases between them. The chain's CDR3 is CAISEWREAGYNEQFF. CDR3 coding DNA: TGTGCCATCAGTGAATGGCGAGAGGCGGGCTACAATGAGCAGTTCTTC.

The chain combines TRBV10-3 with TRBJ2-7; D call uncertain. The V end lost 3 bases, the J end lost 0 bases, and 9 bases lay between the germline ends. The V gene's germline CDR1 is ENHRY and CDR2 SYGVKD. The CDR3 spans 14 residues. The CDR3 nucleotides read TGTGCCATCAGTGACTCTGCGGCCTCCTACGAGCAGTACTTC. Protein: CAISDSAASYEQYF.

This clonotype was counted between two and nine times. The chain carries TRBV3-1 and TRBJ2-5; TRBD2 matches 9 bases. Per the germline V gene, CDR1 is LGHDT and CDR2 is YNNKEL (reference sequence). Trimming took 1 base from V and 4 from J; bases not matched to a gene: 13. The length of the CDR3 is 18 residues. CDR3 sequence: CASSQALSASGIRETQYF. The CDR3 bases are TGTGCCAGCAGCCAAGCCTTATCGGCTAGCGGGATACGAGAGACCCAGTACTTC.

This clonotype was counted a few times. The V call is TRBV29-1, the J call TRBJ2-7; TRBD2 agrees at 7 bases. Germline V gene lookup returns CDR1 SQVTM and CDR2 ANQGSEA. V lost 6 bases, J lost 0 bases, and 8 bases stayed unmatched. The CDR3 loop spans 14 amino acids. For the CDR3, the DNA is TGCAGCGTGAGGGAGGGTGGACTCTCCTACGAGCAGTACTTC. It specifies CSVREGGLSYEQYF.

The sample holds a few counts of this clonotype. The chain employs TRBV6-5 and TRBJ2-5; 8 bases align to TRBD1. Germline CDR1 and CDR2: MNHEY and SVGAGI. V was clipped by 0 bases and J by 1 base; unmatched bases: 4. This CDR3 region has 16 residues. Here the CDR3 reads CASSYSGTGVQETQYF. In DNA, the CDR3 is TGTGCCAGCAGTTACTCTGGGACAGGAGTCCAAGAGACCCAGTACTTC.

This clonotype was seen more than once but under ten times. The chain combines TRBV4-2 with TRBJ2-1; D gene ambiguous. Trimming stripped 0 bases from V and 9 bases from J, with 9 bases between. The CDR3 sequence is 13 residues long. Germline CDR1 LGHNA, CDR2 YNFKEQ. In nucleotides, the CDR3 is TGTGCCAGCAGCCAAGATCGTTTTGGTGAGCAGTTCTTC. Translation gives CASSQDRFGEQFF.

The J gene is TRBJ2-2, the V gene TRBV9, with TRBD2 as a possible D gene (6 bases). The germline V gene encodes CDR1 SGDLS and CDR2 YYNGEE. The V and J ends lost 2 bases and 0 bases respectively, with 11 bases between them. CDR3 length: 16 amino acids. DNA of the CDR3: TGTGCCAGCAGCGTTCTGGCGGGGCCGAACACCGGGGAGCTGTTTTTT. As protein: CASSVLAGPNTGELFF.

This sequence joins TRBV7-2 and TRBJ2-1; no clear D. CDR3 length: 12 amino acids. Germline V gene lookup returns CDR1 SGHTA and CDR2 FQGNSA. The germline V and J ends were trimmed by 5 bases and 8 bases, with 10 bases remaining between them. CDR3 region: CASSPAQYEQFF. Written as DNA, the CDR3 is TGTGCCAGCAGCCCGGCCCAATATGAGCAGTTCTTC.

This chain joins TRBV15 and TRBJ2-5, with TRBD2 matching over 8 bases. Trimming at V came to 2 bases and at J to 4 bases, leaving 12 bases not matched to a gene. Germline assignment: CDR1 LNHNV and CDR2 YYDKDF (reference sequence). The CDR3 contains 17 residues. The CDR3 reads CATSRYPQAGDPETQYF. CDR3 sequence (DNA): TGTGCCACCAGCAGATATCCACAAGCGGGAGATCCAGAGACCCAGTACTTC. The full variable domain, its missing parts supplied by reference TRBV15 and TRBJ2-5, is DAMVIQNPRYQVTQFGKPVTLSCSQTLNHNVMYWYQQKSSQAPKLLFHYYDKDFNNEADTPDNFQSRRPNTSFCFLDIRSPGLGDTAMYLCATSRYPQAGDPETQYFGPGTRLLVL.